Given below is one TCR beta chain in context. What it binds is unknown. The record originates from a study of identifying expanded T cells in peripheral blood. Study-level findings and limits: Across healthy donors, higher total template counts meant significantly greater approximately two-week count variance. Over two and four weeks, about 15 and 19 clones changed, versus more than 1 between replicates.

Collection occurred without any documented infections or immune events in donors. The method was immunoSEQ multiplex PCR; TCRdb's version includes in-frame clones alone and lacks a portion of them. The data contain about 78,000 clones, roughly 86% of them seen just once; the ten biggest clones take up 18%. V lost 0 bases and J lost 2, with 8 bases in between. The germline gives CDR1 SGDLS, CDR2 YYNGEE. This CDR3 contains 14 residues. The sequence was collected from a person aged 18 to 70 in good health. The rearrangement uses TRBV9 and TRBJ1-2; D is ambiguous. Material for sequencing was blood. Written as DNA, the CDR3 is TGTGCCAGCAGCGTAGGGACGGTCAACTATGGCTACACCTTC. As protein: CASSVGTVNYGYTF. Variable domain in full (rest from reference TRBV9 and TRBJ1-2): DSGVTQTPKHLITATGQRVTLRCSPRSGDLSVYWYQQSLDQGLQFLIQYYNGEERAKGNILERFSAQQFPDLHSELNLSSLELGDSALYFCASSVGTVNYGYTFGSGTRLTVV.